The 32 T cell receptor beta chains in this list originate from one sample, sequenced in a study of blood T cell repertoires in COVID-19. Using immunoSEQ multiplex PCR, the repertoire was profiled, and TCRdb retains in-frame clones only, with some absent. The sample consists of more than 100,000 clones, 75% to 90% of them appearing once. Sequenced: peripheral blood. The receptor source for this set is a woman aged 70-85 years with acute or convalescent COVID-19.

The V and J genes are TRBV9 and TRBJ1-6; D is ambiguous. Trimming removed 4 bases from V and 0 bases from J, with 11 bases in between. The CDR3 is made up of 16 amino acids. Germline V gene data show CDR1 as SGDLS and CDR2 as YYNGEE. In DNA, the CDR3 is TGTGCCAGCAGCCCTACACAGAGCTCCTATAATTCACCCCTCCACTTT. Translated, it gives CASSPTQSSYNSPLHF.

This clone was seen just once. The chain employs TRBV4-2 and TRBJ1-1; the match to TRBD1 covers 7 bases. The V gene end was trimmed by 4 bases and the J gene end by 3 bases; junction bases not matched to a gene: 8. The CDR3 totals 15 residues. Germline loops: CDR1 LGHNA, CDR2 YNFKEQ. The CDR3 nucleotides are TGTGCCAGCAGCCGAAGCCAGGGGGAAGACACTGAAGCTTTCTTT. Protein: CASSRSQGEDTEAFF.

The chain has TRBV7-2 and TRBJ1-3; 9 nucleotides agree with TRBD1. J gave up 3 bases and V 5 bases, and 5 bases lay outside the gene matches. The length of the CDR3 is 15 residues. Per the germline V gene, CDR1 is SGHTA and CDR2 is FQGNSA. The CDR3 loop is CASSRTGEGGNTIYF. DNA for the CDR3: TGTGCCAGCAGCAGGACAGGGGAAGGTGGAAACACCATATATTTT.

J is TRBJ1-4 and V is TRBV5-1; TRBD1 agrees at 10 bases. This CDR3 is built from 14 residues. The trim removed 0 bases at V and 7 bases at J, leaving 0 bases unmatched. Germline CDR1 is SGHRS and CDR2 is YFSETQ. The CDR3 DNA reads TGCGCCAGCAGCTTGGGACAGGGGGCTGAAAAACTGTTTTTT. As protein: CASSLGQGAEKLFF.

The V and J genes are TRBV7-8 and TRBJ2-2; possible D gene TRBD2, 6 bases. CDR1 and CDR2 (germline): SGHVS, FQNEAQ. Trimming pared 5 bases from V and 2 bases from J, leaving 15 bases between. The CDR3 contains 16 residues. The CDR3 loop reads CASSRTPGVNTGELFF. Here the CDR3 DNA reads TGTGCCAGCAGCCGTACGCCGGGAGTAAACACCGGGGAGCTGTTTTTT.

This clone is a singleton in its sample. The chain has TRBV6-5 and TRBJ2-7, with D possibly TRBD1 on 5 matching bases. Germline CDR1 reads MNHEY; CDR2 reads SVGAGI. The CDR3 totals 11 residues. Trimming shortened V by 7 bases and J by 7 bases, and 11 bases separated the two germline ends. The CDR3 spells CASKKGEEQYF. DNA for the CDR3: TGTGCCAGCAAAAAAGGGGAAGAGCAGTACTTC.

The rearrangement uses TRBV28 and TRBJ1-2; 11 bases align to TRBD1. V gave up 4 bases and J gave up 5 bases; unmatched junction bases: 9. The CDR3 is 16 amino acids. Germline assignment: CDR1 MDHEN and CDR2 SYDVKM. CDR3 protein: CASSSPGQGGEYGYTF. The CDR3 DNA sequence: TGTGCCAGCAGTTCCCCGGGACAGGGGGGAGAGTATGGCTACACCTTC.

The CDR3 reads CASGPTGFLGRYGYTF. CDR3 coding DNA: TGTGCTAGTGGCCCGACAGGGTTCCTAGGTCGCTATGGCTACACCTTC. This chain uses TRBV12-5 with TRBJ1-2, with 7 bases lining up with TRBD1. V lost 6 bases, J lost 4 bases, and 14 bases stayed unmatched. This CDR3 region has 16 residues. Germline V CDR1 and CDR2: LGHNT, FRNRAP.

V gene TRBV2 combines with J gene TRBJ1-5; 10 nucleotides match TRBD1. The CDR3 runs 14 residues. Looked up from germline, CDR1 is SNHLY and CDR2 is FYNNEI. V was pared by 5 bases and J by 5 bases, with 3 bases of the junction left unmatched. CDR3 in amino acids: CASSRQGADQPQHF. CDR3 nucleotide sequence: TGTGCCAGCAGTCGACAGGGGGCGGATCAGCCCCAGCATTTT.

V gene TRBV3-1 (or the pseudogene TRBV3-2) combines with J gene TRBJ2-7; 9 bases map to TRBD1. Germline CDR1 and CDR2: LGHDT and YNNKEL (reference sequence). This CDR3 has 16 amino acids. The V gene end was trimmed by 0 bases and the J gene end by 5 bases; junction bases not matched to a gene: 8. This CDR3 is CASSQDLVTGGHEQYF. In DNA, the CDR3 is TGTGCCAGCAGCCAAGATCTTGTCACAGGGGGCCACGAGCAGTACTTC.

This rearrangement joins TRBV5-4 to TRBJ2-7; 7 bases align to TRBD1. The CDR3 contains 14 residues. V shed 1 base and J 2 bases; nucleotides not matched to a gene: 3. Germline loops: CDR1 SGHNT, CDR2 YYREEE (reference sequence). This CDR3 reads CASSLLGTAYEQYF. In DNA, the CDR3 is TGTGCCAGCAGCTTGCTCGGGACAGCCTACGAGCAGTACTTC.

The genes are TRBV2 and TRBJ1-3; 9 bases fit TRBD1. Unmatched junction bases numbered 7, after V lost 6 bases and J lost 4 bases. CDR1 is SNHLY and CDR2 is FYNNEI in the germline V gene. The CDR3 runs 15 residues. CDR3 in amino acids: CASRPDRGFGNTIYF. The CDR3 DNA sequence: TGTGCCAGCAGGCCTGACAGGGGGTTCGGAAACACCATATATTTT.

This chain links TRBV7-2 with TRBJ2-2; D may be TRBD1 (6 bases). The CDR3 contains 15 residues. Looked up from germline, CDR1 is SGHTA and CDR2 is FQGNSA. Deletions cut 5 bases from V and 3 bases from J, with 13 bases between. This CDR3 reads CASSARTVYTGELFF. The CDR3 bases are TGTGCCAGCAGCGCCCGGACAGTGTACACCGGGGAGCTGTTTTTT.

Only a few counts were recorded for this clone. V and J are TRBV2 and TRBJ1-1; tentatively, D is TRBD1 (5 bases). The V end was cut by 6 bases, the J end by 3 bases, with 8 bases between. CDR1 SNHLY and CDR2 FYNNEI come from the germline V gene. The length of the CDR3 is 12 residues. Written as DNA, the CDR3 is TGTGCCAGCAGACCACAGGACACTGAAGCTTTCTTT. This translates into CASRPQDTEAFF.

The genes are TRBV5-1 and TRBJ1-6, with D tentatively TRBD1 (5 bases). The CDR3 contains 15 residues. The germline CDR1 and CDR2 sequences are SGHRS and YFSETQ. Trimming left V 4 bases short and J 11 bases short, with 19 bases between. The CDR3: CASSPNVGPGPPLHF. The CDR3 DNA reads as TGCGCCAGCAGCCCGAACGTGGGGCCCGGGCCACCCCTCCACTTT.

This CDR3 reads CASRQVEVAPLHF. CDR3 sequence (DNA): TGTGCCAGCAGGCAAGTGGAGGTCGCACCCCTCCACTTT. The rearrangement uses TRBV2 and TRBJ1-6, with no clear D. The CDR3 has 13 residues. Trimming took 6 bases from V and 11 from J, leaving 14 bases between them. The germline gives CDR1 SNHLY, CDR2 FYNNEI.

The genes are TRBV3-1 (or the pseudogene TRBV3-2) and TRBJ2-1; possibly TRBD1 for D (5 bases). CDR1 and CDR2 (germline): LGHDT, YNNKEL (reference sequence). This CDR3 is 14 amino acids long. Trimming removed 4 bases at V and 10 bases at J, with 17 bases between. The CDR3 DNA reads TGTGCCAGCAGCCGATCCGGCAGGGTGGTCGAGCAGTTCTTC. Translated, it gives CASSRSGRVVEQFF.

This clone has just one count. The rearrangement links TRBV11-3 to TRBJ2-3, with 13 bases aligning to TRBD2. The CDR3 has 16 residues. V shed 5 bases and J 2 bases; nucleotides not matched to a gene: 4. Germline assignment: CDR1 SGHNT and CDR2 YENEEA. The CDR3 region is CASSPLAGGPTDTQYF. The CDR3 DNA sequence: TGTGCCAGCAGCCCACTAGCGGGGGGGCCCACAGATACGCAGTATTTT.

CDR3 in DNA: TGTGCCAGCTCACCACGTCGGGACACGGGAAACACCATATATTTT. Translating gives CASSPRRDTGNTIYF. The rearrangement joins TRBV18 to TRBJ1-3; possibly TRBD1 for D (6 bases). Germline V gene sequence: CDR1 KGHSH, CDR2 LQKENI. CDR3 size: 15 residues. V was shortened by 1 base and J by 4 bases, with 11 bases between the two germline ends.

This chain joins TRBV5-1 and TRBJ1-5; the match to TRBD1 covers 7 bases. The germline V gene has CDR1 SGHRS and CDR2 YFSETQ. The length of the CDR3 is 15 residues. V was pared by 0 bases and J by 4 bases, with 4 bases of the junction left unmatched. CDR3 bases: TGCGCCAGCAGCTTGGCAGGGGGAATAAATCAGCCCCAGCATTTT. Translated, it gives CASSLAGGINQPQHF.

As DNA, the CDR3 is TGTGCCAGTAGTAGGTCCGGACAGGGGTCCTCAGGCTACACCTTC. Protein: CASSRSGQGSSGYTF. The chain links TRBV19 to TRBJ1-2; 9 nucleotides match TRBD1. Germline-derived CDR1 and CDR2 are LNHDA and SQIVND (reference sequence). The CDR3 is 15 residues long. V trimming: 4 bases; J trimming: 8 bases; junction bases outside the gene matches: 11.

V gene TRBV28 combines with J gene TRBJ2-1; 7 bases are shared with TRBD2. The CDR3 runs to 16 residues. Germline lookup yields CDR1 MDHEN and CDR2 SYDVKM. V was pared by 4 bases and J by 8 bases, with 14 bases of the junction left unmatched. The CDR3 sequence: CASSSGTTFPRDEQFF. In nucleotides, the CDR3 is TGTGCCAGCAGTTCCGGGACTACCTTCCCGAGGGATGAGCAGTTCTTC.

This clone was picked up a small number of times. This chain joins TRBV6-5 and TRBJ1-2, with a weak D call TRBD1 (6 bases). V lost 2 bases and J lost 4, with 11 bases in between. The CDR3 consists of 14 residues. The germline V gene encodes CDR1 MNHEY and CDR2 SVGAGI. The CDR3 nucleotides read TGTGCCAGCAGTTACCAGGGGCGCAGCTATGGCTACACCTTC. This translates into CASSYQGRSYGYTF.

This clone was seen only a few times. The chain combines TRBV5-1 with TRBJ1-3; the D is unclear. The ends were cut back, 4 bases at V and 2 bases at J, with 10 bases in the middle. This CDR3 has 14 amino acids. The germline V gene encodes CDR1 SGHRS and CDR2 YFSETQ. CDR3 DNA: TGCGCCAGCAGCCCCGGTCGGGCTGGAAACACCATATATTTT. Translation: CASSPGRAGNTIYF.

The chain combines TRBV5-6 with TRBJ1-2; TRBD1 is a possible D gene (5 bases). CDR1 and CDR2 (germline): SGHDT, YYEEEE. CDR3 length equals 16 residues. V lost 5 bases to trimming and J lost 8 bases, with 25 bases between them. The CDR3 loop reads CASSWRGDLEGIGYTF. In DNA, the CDR3 is TGTGCCAGCAGTTGGAGGGGAGACCTAGAGGGGATCGGCTACACCTTC.

The rearrangement joins TRBV3-1 (or the pseudogene TRBV3-2) to TRBJ2-5; D remains unclear. CDR1 and CDR2 from the germline V gene are LGHDT and YNNKEL (reference sequence). V shed 4 bases and J shed 0 bases, with 9 bases lying between them. The CDR3 contains 14 residues. CDR3 residues: CASSLSAYQETQYF. The CDR3 DNA is TGTGCCAGCAGCCTATCAGCGTACCAAGAGACCCAGTACTTC.

The CDR3: CASSPRIDREQPQHF. In DNA, the CDR3 is TGTGCCAGCAGCCCCCGGATTGACAGGGAACAGCCCCAGCATTTT. The chain recombines TRBV21-1 with TRBJ1-5; TRBD1, the table's D call, was not compared with the DNA. TRBV21-1 represents a pseudogene. The CDR3 extends over 15 amino acids.

This clone was picked up one time. The V gene is TRBV28, the J gene TRBJ1-3; D is uncertain. Trimming stripped 7 bases from V and 4 bases from J, with 14 bases between. This CDR3 is 14 amino acids long. Looked up from germline, CDR1 is MDHEN and CDR2 is SYDVKM. CDR3 amino acids: CASKQTGAGNTIYF. The CDR3 region has the DNA TGTGCCAGCAAACAAACGGGTGCCGGAAACACCATATATTTT. The full variable domain, in which reference TRBV28 and TRBJ1-3 provide the parts outside the CDR3, is DVKVTQSSRYLVKRTGEKVFLECVQDMDHENMFWYRQDPGLGLRLIYFSYDVKMKEKGDIPEGYSVSREKKERFSLILESASTNQTSMYLCASKQTGAGNTIYFGEGSWLTVV.

The chain is built from TRBV6-2 or TRBV6-3 and TRBJ1-1, with D possibly matching TRBD1 (6 bases). The CDR3 is 13 amino acids. Trimming stripped 4 bases from V and 10 bases from J, with 16 bases between. Germline lookup yields CDR1 MNHEY and CDR2 SVGEGT. The CDR3 region has the DNA TGTGCCAGCAGTTCGGGGGGGGCTTATGGAGCTTTCTTT. This encodes CASSSGGAYGAFF.

The rearrangement joins TRBV27 to TRBJ2-2; weak D call: TRBD1 (5 bases). The germline CDR1 and CDR2 sequences are MNHEY and SMNVEV (reference sequence). Trimming left V 3 bases short and J 4 bases short, with 12 bases between. The CDR3 has 15 residues. Here the CDR3 reads CASSFWGRVTGELFF. CDR3 DNA: TGTGCCAGCAGTTTTTGGGGCCGGGTCACCGGGGAGCTGTTTTTT.

The V gene is TRBV19, the J gene TRBJ1-2, with TRBD1 matching 10 bases. With 4 bases clipped from V and 7 bases from J, the junction kept 9 bases outside the gene matches. This CDR3 contains 15 residues. Germline V lookup: CDR1 LNHDA, CDR2 SQIVND (reference sequence). The CDR3 reads CASSSWTGGGFGYTF. CDR3 nucleotides: TGTGCCAGTAGTAGCTGGACAGGGGGAGGCTTTGGCTACACCTTC.

The chain employs TRBV28 and TRBJ1-4; D is uncertain. Germline CDR1 MDHEN, CDR2 SYDVKM. The CDR3 covers 13 residues. V was pared by 6 bases and J by 6 bases, with 11 bases between. The CDR3 DNA follows: TGTGCCAGCAGCCTAACTACGGATGAAAAACTGTTTTTT. The encoded protein is CASSLTTDEKLFF.